One sample yielded the 20 T cell receptor beta chains listed below, sequenced in a study of T cell responses to AZD1222 COVID-19 vaccine. Generated by immunoSEQ multiplex PCR, the TCRdb table keeps only in-frame clones and is missing some. Seen here are tens of thousands of clones, about 90% observed once, and the top ten hold 3.5% to 5%. The source was peripheral blood, collected on day 0 of MenACWY control vaccination. The receptors stem from an adult in good health.

The gene calls are TRBV5-6 and TRBJ2-5, with 7 bases aligning to TRBD2. CDR3 size: 15 residues. The germline gives CDR1 SGHDT, CDR2 YYEEEE. V was pared by 1 base and J by 5 bases, with 8 bases of the junction left unmatched. The CDR3 protein is CASSLRNLGGETQYF. The CDR3 DNA reads as TGTGCCAGCAGCTTGAGGAACCTGGGGGGGGAGACCCAGTACTTC.

The chain employs TRBV9 and TRBJ1-2, with 7 bases identical to TRBD1. This CDR3 region has 16 residues. J lost 2 bases, V lost 0 bases, and 7 bases had no gene match. Germline CDR1 reads SGDLS; CDR2 reads YYNGEE. The CDR3 loop reads CASSVVGETGNYGYTF. CDR3 nucleotide sequence: TGTGCCAGCAGCGTAGTAGGAGAGACAGGGAACTATGGCTACACCTTC.

This clone came up a few times. The rearrangement links TRBV27 to TRBJ2-7; 9 nucleotides align to TRBD2. There are 15 residues in the CDR3. Germline CDR1 is MNHEY and CDR2 is SMNVEV (reference sequence). Germline trimming cut 5 bases from V and 0 bases from J; bases unmatched to any gene: 5. The CDR3 loop reads CASSVAGAASYEQYF. DNA of the CDR3: TGTGCCAGCAGTGTAGCGGGAGCGGCCTCCTACGAGCAGTACTTC.

This chain uses TRBV9 with TRBJ1-1; the D is unclear. Germline CDR1 reads SGDLS; CDR2 reads YYNGEE. The CDR3 consists of 14 residues. Trimming shortened V by 0 bases and J by 4 bases, and 10 bases separated the two germline ends. CDR3 nucleotide sequence: TGTGCCAGCAGCGTAGCAGGCGGCGGCACTGAAGCTTTCTTT. Its translation: CASSVAGGGTEAFF. Based on the CDR3 plus reference TRBV9 and TRBJ1-1, the full variable domain is DSGVTQTPKHLITATGQRVTLRCSPRSGDLSVYWYQQSLDQGLQFLIQYYNGEERAKGNILERFSAQQFPDLHSELNLSSLELGDSALYFCASSVAGGGTEAFFGQGTRLTVV.

The chain links TRBV25-1 to TRBJ1-1; D ambiguous. This CDR3 contains 14 residues. The V gene's germline CDR1 is MGHDK and CDR2 SYGVNS. With 3 bases removed from V and 5 bases from J, the gap between germline ends came to 13 bases. The CDR3 spells CASSDIGLGTEAFF. As DNA, the CDR3 is TGTGCCAGCAGTGATATAGGGTTAGGGACTGAAGCTTTCTTT. The entire variable domain, with the rest obtained from reference TRBV25-1 and TRBJ1-1, is as follows: EADIYQTPRYLVIGTGKKITLECSQTMGHDKMYWYQQDPGMELHLIHYSYGVNSTEKGDLSSESTVSRIRTEHFPLTLESARPSHTSQYLCASSDIGLGTEAFFGQGTRLTVV.

The chain uses TRBV6-2 or TRBV6-3 and TRBJ2-7; 7 bases map to TRBD1. The CDR3 runs 13 residues. The germline V gene has CDR1 MNHEY and CDR2 SVGEGT. V trimming: 1 base; J trimming: 3 bases; junction bases outside the gene matches: 0. The DNA of the CDR3 is TGTGCCAGCAGTTACTGGGACAGCTACGAGCAGTACTTC. Translated: CASSYWDSYEQYF.

The gene calls are TRBV7-2 and TRBJ1-6; D is unresolved. The CDR3 loop spans 14 amino acids. Germline V gives CDR1 SGHTA, CDR2 FQGNSA. The V end lost 5 bases, the J end lost 5 bases, and 10 bases lay between the germline ends. CDR3 region: CASSVGSHNSPLHF. CDR3 nucleotides: TGTGCCAGCAGCGTTGGGTCTCATAATTCACCCCTCCACTTT. Filled out from reference TRBV7-2 and TRBJ1-6, the complete variable domain reads GAGVSQSPSNKVTEKGKDVELRCDPISGHTALYWYRQSLGQGLEFLIYFQGNSAPDKSGLPSDRFSAERTGGSVSTLTIQRTQQEDSAVYLCASSVGSHNSPLHFGNGTRLTVT.

V gene TRBV19 combines with J gene TRBJ1-5; TRBD1 agrees at 10 bases. Trimming at V came to 3 bases and at J to 5 bases, leaving 4 bases not matched to a gene. Looked up from germline, CDR1 is LNHDA and CDR2 is SQIVND (reference sequence). The CDR3 length is 15 residues. The CDR3 loop is CASSMDRGADQPQHF. Written as DNA, the CDR3 is TGTGCCAGTAGTATGGACAGGGGGGCAGATCAGCCCCAGCATTTT.

This chain connects TRBV7-6 to TRBJ1-1, with a weak D call TRBD1 (5 bases). CDR3 size: 13 residues. Germline V lookup: CDR1 SGHVS, CDR2 FNYEAQ. The V and J ends lost 3 bases and 8 bases respectively, with 13 bases between them. This CDR3 reads CASSFEQGSEAFF. In DNA form, the CDR3 reads TGTGCCAGCAGCTTTGAGCAGGGCTCAGAAGCTTTCTTT. The full variable domain, in which reference TRBV7-6 and TRBJ1-1 provide the parts outside the CDR3, is GAGVSQSPRYKVTKRGQDVALRCDPISGHVSLYWYRQALGQGPEFLTYFNYEAQQDKSGLPNDRFSAERPEGSISTLTIQRTEQRDSAMYRCASSFEQGSEAFFGQGTRLTVV.

This chain uses TRBV5-6 with TRBJ1-1; D not resolved. The CDR3 is 11 residues long. Germline V gene data show CDR1 as SGHDT and CDR2 as YYEEEE. The V end lost 1 base, the J end lost 5 bases, and 3 bases lay between the germline ends. The CDR3 protein is CASSLYTEAFF. CDR3 DNA: TGTGCCAGCAGCTTGTATACTGAAGCTTTCTTT.

V usage is TRBV20-1 and J usage is TRBJ2-5; D remains unclear. Trimming took off 3 bases at V and 5 bases at J, with 7 bases between the two ends. The CDR3 length is 11 residues. Per germline, CDR1 DFQATT and CDR2 SNEGSKA (reference sequence). The CDR3 loop is CSARVGETQYF. The CDR3 DNA is TGCAGTGCTAGGGTGGGGGAGACCCAGTACTTC.

This sequence joins TRBV9 and TRBJ1-1; no reliable D call. The V gene lost 3 bases and the J gene lost 1 base, with 13 bases spanning the gap. The CDR3 has 15 amino acids. Per the germline V gene, CDR1 is SGDLS and CDR2 is YYNGEE. DNA for the CDR3: TGTGCCAGCAGCGGTGGAACCCTGGGGAACACTGAAGCTTTCTTT. This sequence encodes CASSGGTLGNTEAFF.

This sequence joins TRBV6-5 and TRBJ1-3; no reliable D call. V dropped 2 bases and J dropped 0 bases, with 8 bases sitting between them. The CDR3 spans 15 residues. The V gene's germline CDR1 is MNHEY and CDR2 SVGAGI. CDR3 coding DNA: TGTGCCAGCAGTTACCAATCCCCCTCTGGAAACACCATATATTTT. It codes for CASSYQSPSGNTIYF.

The rearrangement joins TRBV5-4 to TRBJ1-1; no clear D. Germline V gene lookup returns CDR1 SGHNT and CDR2 YYREEE (reference sequence). The CDR3 is made up of 12 amino acids. V was shortened by 9 bases and J by 1 base, with 10 bases between the two germline ends. CDR3 in amino acids: CATGRGNTEAFF. The CDR3 region has the DNA TGTGCCACAGGCCGGGGGAACACTGAAGCTTTCTTT. The entire variable domain, with the rest obtained from reference TRBV5-4 and TRBJ1-1, is as follows: ETGVTQSPTHLIKTRGQQVTLRCSSQSGHNTVSWYQQALGQGPQFIFQYYREEENGRGNFPPRFSGLQFPNYSSELNVNALELDDSALYLCATGRGNTEAFFGQGTRLTVV.

V is TRBV6-2 or TRBV6-3 and J is TRBJ2-3; D gene ambiguous. V lost 6 bases to trimming and J lost 4 bases, with 8 bases between them. The CDR3 has 12 residues. Per the germline V gene, CDR1 is MNHEY and CDR2 is SVGEGT. The CDR3 is CASSRTADTQYF. As DNA, the CDR3 is TGTGCCAGCAGCCGAACCGCAGATACGCAGTATTTT.

The J gene is TRBJ2-1, the V gene TRBV29-1; 12 nucleotides line up with TRBD2. The CDR3 is 16 residues long. The germline CDR1 and CDR2 sequences are SQVTM and ANQGSEA. J lost 2 bases, V lost 5 bases, and 7 bases had no gene match. CDR3: CSVTLGTSGPYNEQFF. For the CDR3, the DNA is TGCAGCGTTACACTGGGGACTAGCGGGCCCTACAATGAGCAGTTCTTC.

This clone was seen a few times. The chain employs TRBV15 and TRBJ1-1, with D hard to call. CDR1 is LNHNV and CDR2 is YYDKDF in the germline V gene (reference sequence). This CDR3 is 14 amino acids long. V was clipped by 0 bases and J by 0 bases, with 5 bases between them. Written as DNA, the CDR3 is TGTGCCACCAGCAGAGACCTAATGAACACTGAAGCTTTCTTT. This codes for CATSRDLMNTEAFF.

In DNA, the CDR3 is TGTGCCAGTAGTATATCTAACTGGAACACTGAAGCTTTCTTT. This translates into CASSISNWNTEAFF. The V and J genes are TRBV19 and TRBJ1-1; D is uncertain. The germline V gene encodes CDR1 LNHDA and CDR2 SQIVND (reference sequence). The V and J ends lost 2 bases and 1 base respectively, with 8 bases between them. This CDR3 comprises 14 residues. Full variable domain (remainder filled in from reference TRBV19 and TRBJ1-1): DGGITQSPKYLFRKEGQNVTLSCEQNLNHDAMYWYRQDPGQGLRLIYYSQIVNDFQKGDIAEGYSVSREKKESFPLTVTSAQKNPTAFYLCASSISNWNTEAFFGQGTRLTVV.

The chain couples TRBV7-9 to TRBJ2-3, with 9 bases fitting TRBD1. J lost 3 bases, V lost 5 bases, and 3 bases had no gene match. Germline CDR1 and CDR2: SEHNR and FQNEAQ (reference sequence). CDR3 length: 14 residues. The CDR3 DNA sequence: TGTGCCAGCAGCCCGGGACAGGGAACAGATACGCAGTATTTT. Protein: CASSPGQGTDTQYF.

The chain has TRBV5-6 and TRBJ1-5; 8 positions match TRBD1. The junction had 2 bases not matched to a gene; V was cut back by 0 bases and J by 6 bases. The CDR3 loop spans 14 amino acids. Per the germline V gene, CDR1 is SGHDT and CDR2 is YYEEEE. CDR3 sequence: CASSLGTGLQPQHF. The CDR3 DNA is TGTGCCAGCAGCTTGGGGACAGGGCTTCAGCCCCAGCATTTT. The full variable domain, in which reference TRBV5-6 and TRBJ1-5 provide the parts outside the CDR3, is DAGVTQSPTHLIKTRGQQVTLRCSPKSGHDTVSWYQQALGQGPQFIFQYYEEEERQRGNFPDRFSGHQFPNYSSELNVNALLLGDSALYLCASSLGTGLQPQHFGDGTRLSIL.